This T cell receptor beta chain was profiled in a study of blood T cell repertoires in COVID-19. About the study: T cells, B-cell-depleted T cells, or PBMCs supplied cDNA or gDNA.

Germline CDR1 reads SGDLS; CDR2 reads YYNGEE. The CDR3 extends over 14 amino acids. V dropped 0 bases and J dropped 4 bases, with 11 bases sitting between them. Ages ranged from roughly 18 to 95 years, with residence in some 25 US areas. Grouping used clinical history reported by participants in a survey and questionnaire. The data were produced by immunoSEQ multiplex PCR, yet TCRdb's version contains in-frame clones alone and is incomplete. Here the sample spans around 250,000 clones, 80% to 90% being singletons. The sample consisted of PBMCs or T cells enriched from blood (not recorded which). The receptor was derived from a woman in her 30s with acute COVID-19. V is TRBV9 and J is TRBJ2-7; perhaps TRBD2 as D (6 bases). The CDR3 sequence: CASSVGAGIYEQYF. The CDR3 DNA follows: TGTGCCAGCAGCGTAGGGGCGGGGATATACGAGCAGTACTTC.